This T cell receptor (beta chain) was sequenced during a study of T cell clones after liver transplantation. About the study: TCRbeta sequencing after a pre-transplant mixed lymphocyte reaction identified graft-donor-reactive clones, later tracked in post-transplant blood. At least one year of complete immunosuppression withdrawal without enzymes over twice normal defined tolerance. Three of the eight recipients were HCV-positive; the rest had non-autoimmune, non-viral transplant indications. Notes on the study in general: Donor-reactive sequences fell more than third party-reactive ones, suggesting partial deletion.

The table came from immunoSEQ multiplex PCR; TCRdb's copy has only in-frame clones and leaves some out. This table holds fewer than 65,000 clones, around 70% found once. This CDR3 region has 14 residues. Per the germline V gene, CDR1 is WSHSY and CDR2 is SAAADI. V was trimmed by 0 bases and J by 2 bases, leaving 8 bases between them. On this clone itself: The antigen is unknown.

This sample comprised CD4+ T cells from blood, obtained at the 22-month timepoint. The chain uses TRBV10-2 and TRBJ2-7; D is unclear. This sequence originates from a human patient who received a liver transplant. Some T cells may arise from the graft donor. The DNA for the CDR3 is TGCGCCAGCAGTGAGTCTTCTGGGGCCTACGAGCAGTACTTC. It encodes CASSESSGAYEQYF.